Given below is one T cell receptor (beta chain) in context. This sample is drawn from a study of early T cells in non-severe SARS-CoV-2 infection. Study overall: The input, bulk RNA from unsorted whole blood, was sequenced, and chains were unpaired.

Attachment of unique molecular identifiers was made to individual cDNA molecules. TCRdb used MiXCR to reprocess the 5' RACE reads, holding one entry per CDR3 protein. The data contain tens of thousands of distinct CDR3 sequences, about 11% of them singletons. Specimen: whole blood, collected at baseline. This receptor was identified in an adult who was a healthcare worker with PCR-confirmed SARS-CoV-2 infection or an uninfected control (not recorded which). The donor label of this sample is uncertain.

The CDR3 is CASSYTLRQGRTEAFF. CDR3 DNA: TGTGCCAGCAGTTACACACTCAGACAGGGGAGGACTGAAGCTTTCTTT. V gene TRBV6-2 or TRBV6-3 combines with J gene TRBJ1-1, with 8 bases lining up with TRBD1. The CDR3 spans 16 residues. The V gene's germline CDR1 is MNHEY and CDR2 SVGEGT. Trimming removed 2 bases from V and 5 bases from J; junction bases left unmatched: 10.